The 23 T cell receptor beta chains below all came from one sample that was sequenced in a study of cytomegalovirus exposure and HLA in healthy donors (dated by TCRdb to 2015 to 2018). Receptor amplification or capture employed the immunoSEQ multiplex PCR assay. For the multiplex PCR, a mixture combining 60 forward primers for TCR Vbeta segments and 13 reverse primers for TCR Jbeta segments was used. The table comes from immuneACCESS by way of TCRdb, which keeps in-frame sequences with V and J called. Part of the clones is missing from these tables; in studies checked, under half for an unresolved V gene and the rest for unknown reasons. In all, the sample holds over 100,000 clones, and roughly 69% of those were seen once. The ten largest clones represent approximately 2.2% of the sample. The sequencing input was PBMCs. Receptors originate from a human donor in good health.

The rearrangement joins TRBV7-2 to TRBJ1-6; TRBD1 is a possible D gene (5 bases). The CDR3 covers 15 residues. The V gene's germline CDR1 is SGHTA and CDR2 FQGNSA. Trimming took off 5 bases at V and 4 bases at J, with 12 bases between the two ends. CDR3 in amino acids: CASSRDSSYNSPLHF. For the CDR3, the DNA is TGTGCCAGCAGCCGGGACTCAAGTTATAATTCACCCCTCCACTTT.

This sequence joins TRBV6-6 and TRBJ2-7; D remains unclear. Trimming pared 6 bases from V and 0 bases from J, leaving 6 bases between. This CDR3 region has 12 residues. Germline-derived CDR1 and CDR2 are MNHNY and SVGAGI (reference sequence). The CDR3 DNA follows: TGTGCCAGCAGCCTCAGCTCCTACGAGCAGTACTTC. This encodes CASSLSSYEQYF.

This clone was seen more than once but under ten times. This chain joins TRBV9 and TRBJ2-2; no clear D. This CDR3 has 15 amino acids. CDR1 SGDLS and CDR2 YYNGEE come from the germline V gene. Trimming left V 0 bases short and J 0 bases short, with 6 bases between. The CDR3 bases are TGTGCCAGCAGCGTAGGGGCAACGAACACCGGGGAGCTGTTTTTT. Protein product: CASSVGATNTGELFF.

This clone was detected only a few times. The chain carries TRBV19 and TRBJ2-5; the match to TRBD2 covers 8 bases. Per the germline V gene, CDR1 is LNHDA and CDR2 is SQIVND (reference sequence). V dropped 5 bases and J dropped 4; count of bases not matched to a gene: 9. The CDR3 consists of 15 residues. The CDR3 bases are TGTGCCAGTAGTTCCCCGGAGAGCGGGGGAGAGACCCAGTACTTC. As protein: CASSSPESGGETQYF.

This sequence joins TRBV14 and TRBJ2-5; D is perhaps TRBD1 (5 bases). CDR1 is SGHDN, CDR2 FVKESK, per germline. The CDR3 length is 18 residues. V dropped 0 bases and J dropped 5 bases, with 22 bases sitting between them. Here the CDR3 DNA reads TGTGCCAGCAGCCAAGATCAGGCAGGGTGGGATGGATTGGAGACCCAGTACTTC. It yields the protein CASSQDQAGWDGLETQYF.

The chain links TRBV6-5 to TRBJ2-7; 7 bases map to TRBD1. This CDR3 comprises 14 residues. Per germline, CDR1 MNHEY and CDR2 SVGAGI. With V trimmed by 2 bases and J by 5 bases, 6 bases remained unmatched. This CDR3 is CASSYRQGFHEQYF. CDR3 nucleotides: TGTGCCAGCAGTTACAGACAGGGTTTCCACGAGCAGTACTTC.

The sample holds a few counts of this clone. V gene TRBV4-2 combines with J gene TRBJ1-1; 8 bases agree with TRBD1. V lost 1 base, J lost 4 bases, and 8 bases stayed unmatched. Looked up from germline, CDR1 is LGHNA and CDR2 is YNFKEQ. The CDR3 is 16 residues long. The CDR3 DNA reads as TGTGCCAGCAGCCAAGGTTCGACAGGGGCGGGCACTGAAGCTTTCTTT. Amino acids: CASSQGSTGAGTEAFF.

This chain uses TRBV6-1 with TRBJ2-3; 9 positions agree with TRBD2. Looked up from germline, CDR1 is MNHNS and CDR2 is SASEGT. Trimming cost V 6 bases and J 4 bases; bases outside gene matches: 20. The CDR3 length is 19 residues. The CDR3 spells CASREKVYGRGGPPDTQYF. The CDR3 DNA reads as TGTGCCAGCAGGGAAAAAGTATATGGGCGGGGGGGCCCCCCAGATACGCAGTATTTT.

V gene TRBV5-5 combines with J gene TRBJ2-5; TRBD2 agrees at 11 bases. The ends lost 4 bases at V and 5 bases at J; junction bases unmatched: 10. Germline V gives CDR1 SGHKS, CDR2 YYEKEE (reference sequence). CDR3 length: 16 residues. CDR3 sequence (DNA): TGTGCCAGCAGCCGACTAGCGGGGCCAGGGATGGAGACCCAGTACTTC. Amino acids: CASSRLAGPGMETQYF.

The chain couples TRBV6-6 to TRBJ1-4; TRBD1 might be the D (5 bases). Germline V gene sequence: CDR1 MNHNY, CDR2 SVGAGI (reference sequence). V was pared by 6 bases and J by 0 bases, with 14 bases between. The length of the CDR3 is 16 residues. As DNA, the CDR3 is TGTGCCAGCAGAAGGACATCTAGTGCAACTAATGAAAAACTGTTTTTT. The encoded protein is CASRRTSSATNEKLFF.

This clone has only one observation. This rearrangement joins TRBV2 to TRBJ1-5; 9 bases agree with TRBD1. The germline gives CDR1 SNHLY, CDR2 FYNNEI. The CDR3 has 13 amino acids. With V trimmed by 7 bases and J by 5 bases, 3 bases remained unmatched. DNA of the CDR3: TGTGCCAGCAAGGGACAGGGTTATCAGCCCCAGCATTTT. It translates to CASKGQGYQPQHF. Filled out from reference TRBV2 and TRBJ1-5, the complete variable domain reads EPEVTQTPSHQVTQMGQEVILRCVPISNHLYFYWYRQILGQKVEFLVSFYNNEISEKSEIFDDQFSVERPDGSNFTLKIRSTKLEDSAMYFCASKGQGYQPQHFGDGTRLSIL.

This chain links TRBV30 with TRBJ1-2; D is perhaps TRBD1 (6 bases). The V and J ends lost 2 bases and 5 bases respectively, with 9 bases between them. The CDR3 extends over 12 amino acids. CDR1 GTSNPN and CDR2 SVGIG come from the germline V gene (reference sequence). CDR3 bases: TGTGCCTGGAGTCCGGACAGTTATGGCTACACCTTC. Residues: CAWSPDSYGYTF.

The V and J genes are TRBV7-2 and TRBJ1-1, with 7 nucleotides matching TRBD1. J was trimmed by 2 bases and V by 5 bases; bases with no gene match: 5. The germline V gene encodes CDR1 SGHTA and CDR2 FQGNSA. This CDR3 is 14 amino acids long. CDR3 DNA sequence: TGTGCCAGCAGCCAAACAGGGGTTAACACTGAAGCTTTCTTT. Protein: CASSQTGVNTEAFF.

In this sample, this clone turned up a few times. The CDR3 loop is CASGASGSLRDTQYF. The CDR3 coding sequence is TGTGCCAGCGGGGCTAGCGGGAGTTTGAGAGATACGCAGTATTTT. The chain joins TRBV6-1 to TRBJ2-3; TRBD2 aligns across 10 bases. In germline, CDR1 is MNHNS, CDR2 SASEGT. The V gene end was trimmed by 8 bases and the J gene end by 5 bases; junction bases not matched to a gene: 10. CDR3 length: 15 residues.

This chain joins TRBV28 and TRBJ2-7, with 9 bases that match TRBD1. The CDR3 consists of 15 residues. CDR1 and CDR2 (germline): MDHEN, SYDVKM. Unmatched junction bases numbered 5, after V lost 5 bases and J lost 0 bases. As DNA, the CDR3 is TGTGCCAGCAGTGTCACGGGACAGGGCTCCTACGAGCAGTACTTC. Translation gives CASSVTGQGSYEQYF.

The chain carries TRBV30 and TRBJ1-3; D gene uncertain. Germline V gene sequence: CDR1 GTSNPN, CDR2 SVGIG (reference sequence). The CDR3 is made up of 16 amino acids. Trimming stripped 4 bases from V and 3 bases from J, with 19 bases between. The CDR3 nucleotides are TGTGCCTGGATGCAAGCTTCGTTCTCGCTTGGAAACACCATATATTTT. This codes for CAWMQASFSLGNTIYF.

V is TRBV10-1 and J is TRBJ2-2, with TRBD1 as a possible D gene (5 bases). V shed 0 bases and J shed 5 bases, with 7 bases lying between them. This CDR3 spans 14 amino acids. CDR1 WNHNN and CDR2 SYGVQD come from the germline V gene (reference sequence). Here the CDR3 DNA reads TGCGCCAGCAGTGAGTCAAGGGGTACCGGGGAGCTGTTTTTT. Protein: CASSESRGTGELFF.

The rearrangement links TRBV19 to TRBJ1-5; 9 bases fit TRBD1. The J segment lost 4 bases and the V segment lost 6 bases, leaving 7 bases of the junction unmatched. The CDR3 covers 15 residues. CDR1 and CDR2 (germline): LNHDA, SQIVND (reference sequence). CDR3 DNA sequence: TGTGCCAGTAGCCGACAGGGGGAAGGGAATCAGCCCCAGCATTTT. Translated, it gives CASSRQGEGNQPQHF.

The CDR3 region has the DNA TGCGCCAGCAGCTTGAGCGGGAGGAGAGAGACCCAGTACTTC. This sequence encodes CASSLSGRRETQYF. This chain links TRBV5-1 with TRBJ2-5, with TRBD2 identical over 9 bases. The CDR3 consists of 14 residues. Trimming cost V 1 base and J 4 bases; bases outside gene matches: 2. The germline V gene has CDR1 SGHRS and CDR2 YFSETQ. The full variable domain, rest sourced from reference TRBV5-1 and TRBJ2-5, is KAGVTQTPRYLIKTRGQQVTLSCSPISGHRSVSWYQQTPGQGLQFLFEYFSETQRNKGNFPGRFSGRQFSNSRSEMNVSTLELGDSALYLCASSLSGRRETQYFGPGTRLLVL.

This chain joins TRBV10-3 and TRBJ1-5; 7 bases match TRBD1. The germline CDR1 and CDR2 sequences are ENHRY and SYGVKD. This CDR3 comprises 13 residues. V lost 8 bases to trimming and J lost 3 bases; unmatched junction nucleotides: 4. CDR3 protein: CAIRGQDNQPQHF. The CDR3 DNA follows: TGTGCCATCCGAGGACAGGACAATCAGCCCCAGCATTTT.

This chain uses TRBV29-1 with TRBJ1-1; the match to TRBD1 covers 8 bases. J lost 5 bases, V lost 6 bases, and 8 bases had no gene match. Germline CDR1 reads SQVTM; CDR2 reads ANQGSEA. The CDR3 is 13 residues long. The CDR3 nucleotides are TGCAGCGTGGTAGGACAGGGCCGAACTGAAGCTTTCTTT. Protein sequence: CSVVGQGRTEAFF.

The gene calls are TRBV11-3 and TRBJ1-1, with TRBD1 as a possible D gene (6 bases). CDR3 length: 15 residues. CDR1 is SGHNT, CDR2 YENEEA, per germline. Trimming left V 5 bases short and J 2 bases short, with 15 bases between. CDR3 amino acids: CASSATTGVNTEAFF. Here the CDR3 DNA reads TGTGCCAGCAGCGCCACGACAGGTGTCAACACTGAAGCTTTCTTT.

The table lists this clone with a count of one. The chain recombines TRBV28 with TRBJ2-5; possible D gene TRBD2, 5 bases. V lost 4 bases and J 9 bases, leaving 12 bases between the germline ends. This CDR3 is built from 12 residues. The germline V gene encodes CDR1 MDHEN and CDR2 SYDVKM. CDR3 DNA: TGTGCCAGCAGTTCACCGGAGAGGGCCCAGTACTTC. Its protein product is CASSSPERAQYF.